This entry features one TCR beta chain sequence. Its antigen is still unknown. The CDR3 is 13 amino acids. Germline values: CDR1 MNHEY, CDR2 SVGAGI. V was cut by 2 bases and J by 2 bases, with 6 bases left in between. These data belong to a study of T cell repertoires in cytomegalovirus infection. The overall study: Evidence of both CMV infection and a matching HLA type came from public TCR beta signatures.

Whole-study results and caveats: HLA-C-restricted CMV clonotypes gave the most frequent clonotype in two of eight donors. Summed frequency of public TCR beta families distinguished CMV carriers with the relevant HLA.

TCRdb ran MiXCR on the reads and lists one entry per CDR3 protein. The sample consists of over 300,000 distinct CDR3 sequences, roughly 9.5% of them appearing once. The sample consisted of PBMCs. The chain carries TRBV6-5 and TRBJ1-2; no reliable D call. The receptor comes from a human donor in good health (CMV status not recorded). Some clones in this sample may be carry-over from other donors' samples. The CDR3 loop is CASSYEQNYGYTF. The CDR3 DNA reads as TGTGCCAGCAGTTACGAACAGAACTATGGCTACACCTTC.